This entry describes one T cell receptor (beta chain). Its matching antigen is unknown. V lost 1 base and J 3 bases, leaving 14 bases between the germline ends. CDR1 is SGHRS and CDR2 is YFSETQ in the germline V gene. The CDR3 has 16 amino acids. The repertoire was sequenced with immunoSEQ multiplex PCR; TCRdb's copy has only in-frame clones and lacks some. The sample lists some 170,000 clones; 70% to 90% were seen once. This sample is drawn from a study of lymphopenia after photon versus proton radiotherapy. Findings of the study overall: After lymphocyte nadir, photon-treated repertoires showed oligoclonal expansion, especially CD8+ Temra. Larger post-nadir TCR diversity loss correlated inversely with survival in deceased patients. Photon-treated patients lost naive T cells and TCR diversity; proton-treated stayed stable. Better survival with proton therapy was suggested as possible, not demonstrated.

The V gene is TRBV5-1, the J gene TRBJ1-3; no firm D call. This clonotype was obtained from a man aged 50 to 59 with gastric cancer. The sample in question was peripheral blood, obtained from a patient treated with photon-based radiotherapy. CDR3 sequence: CASSLRGIQNGNTIYF. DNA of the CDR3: TGCGCCAGCAGCTTGAGAGGGATCCAAAATGGAAACACCATATATTTT.